This T cell receptor (beta chain) was captured in a study of technical replicates of blood from several donors. Losses at the gene ends were 1 base for V and 0 bases for J; bases not matched to a gene: 2. Germline V gene sequence: CDR1 GTSNPN, CDR2 SVGIG (reference sequence). This CDR3 spans 15 amino acids. Sequenced by immunoSEQ multiplex PCR; TCRdb stores in-frame clones only, minus some. The sample includes about 84,000 clones, around 97% seen only once; the top ten take over 0.15%. This chain connects TRBV30 to TRBJ2-3; the match to TRBD2 covers 9 bases. The sequenced sample was T cells isolated from PBMCs. This TCR was recovered from a human donor in good health. CDR3 amino acids: CAWSGLAASTDTQYF. As DNA, the CDR3 is TGTGCCTGGAGTGGACTAGCGGCTAGCACAGATACGCAGTATTTT.